This note documents a single TCR beta chain sequence. The antigen remains unidentified. This specimen comes from a study of OX40 agonist ivuxolimab in advanced cancers. Study outcomes and limitations: Partial responders dosed at 0.1-3.0 mg/kg displayed clonal expansion ranking among the lowest. Expanded clones were, on average, more numerous in CD8+ T cells than in CD4+.

Method: immunoSEQ multiplex PCR; TCRdb's copy keeps in-frame clones and lacks some. The profile shows approximately 76,000 clones, 86% of them singletons. This CDR3 spans 14 amino acids. With 7 bases clipped from V and 2 bases from J, the junction kept 4 bases outside the gene matches. CDR1 SEHNR and CDR2 FQNEAQ come from the germline V gene (reference sequence). The sample consisted of CD4+ or CD8+ T cells sorted from blood, taken in a trial of the OX40 agonist ivuxolimab. The source is an adult with an advanced solid tumor such as melanoma, head and neck, liver or kidney cancer. J is TRBJ2-7 and V is TRBV7-9; the match to TRBD1 covers 11 bases. The CDR3 sequence is CASNPGQGAYEQYF. The CDR3 DNA is TGTGCCAGCAATCCGGGACAGGGGGCCTACGAGCAGTACTTC.